This TCR beta chain was identified during a study of CD8+ T cells in alopecia areata. Broader study findings: Sequenced scalp T cells also include alphabeta T cells resident in normal skin.

The germline V gene encodes CDR1 SGHVS and CDR2 FQNEAQ. The CDR3 has 16 amino acids. The V gene end was trimmed by 0 bases and the J gene end by 4 bases; junction bases not matched to a gene: 8. In each case, RNA was isolated and then reverse transcribed into cDNA as the sequencing template. Profiling relied on immunoSEQ multiplex PCR, and the TCRdb table lists in-frame clones only, not all of them. This sample has about 150,000 clones; 55% occur once, and the top ten carry approximately 4.8%. As for this clone: Its target is unknown.

The sample taken for sequencing was CD4+ T cells sorted from blood. This sequence joins TRBV7-8 and TRBJ1-2, with 7 bases fitting TRBD1. The receptor comes from a human donor in good health. The CDR3 here is CASSLAGTVSPYGYTF. The DNA for the CDR3 is TGTGCCAGCAGCTTAGCCGGGACAGTTAGCCCCTATGGCTACACCTTC.